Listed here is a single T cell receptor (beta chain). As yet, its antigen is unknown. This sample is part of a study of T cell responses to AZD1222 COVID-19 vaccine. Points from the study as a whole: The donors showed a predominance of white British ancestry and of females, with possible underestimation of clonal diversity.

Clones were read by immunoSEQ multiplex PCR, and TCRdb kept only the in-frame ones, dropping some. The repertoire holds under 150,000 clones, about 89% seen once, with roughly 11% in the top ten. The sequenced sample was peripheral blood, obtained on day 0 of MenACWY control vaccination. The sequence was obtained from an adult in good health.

CDR3: CASSLSGQGENTIYF. The CDR3, as DNA: TGTGCCAGCAGTCTATCGGGACAGGGAGAAAACACCATATATTTT. The chain joins TRBV6-5 to TRBJ1-3; 9 nucleotides match TRBD1. The CDR3 sequence is 15 residues long. The germline CDR1 and CDR2 sequences are MNHEY and SVGAGI. After removal of 5 bases from V and 6 bases from J, the junction contained 8 bases not matched to a gene.